Given below is one T cell receptor (beta chain) in context. This record belongs to a study of shared T cell receptors in the human thymus. This CDR3 has 16 residues. Germline V gene data show CDR1 as SGHDN and CDR2 as FVKESK. V lost 1 base to trimming and J lost 2 bases, with 14 bases between them. Using immunoSEQ multiplex PCR, the repertoire was profiled, and TCRdb retains in-frame clones only, with some absent. The profile shows about 660,000 clones, 80% to 90% of them singletons. The same specimen was also included in a second study, on human thymus T cells.

The sequenced material came from thymocytes. The genes are TRBV14 and TRBJ2-5; possibly TRBD1 for D (5 bases). The clonotype was recovered from a boy less than two years old with a congenital heart defect. The DNA of the CDR3 is TGTGCCAGCAGCCAAGGGGCGCAGGGTGAGCAAGAGACCCAGTACTTC. Protein sequence: CASSQGAQGEQETQYF.